The clone carrying this T cell receptor beta chain was observed a single time. The entry originates in a study of cytomegalovirus exposure and HLA in healthy donors. PCR involved 60 Vbeta and 13 Jbeta primers. The protocol was immunoSEQ multiplex PCR, while the TCRdb copy is restricted to in-frame clones and leaves out a portion. The sample shows more than 250,000 clones, 85% to 90% of them seen only once. The CDR3 covers 14 residues. Trimming stripped 3 bases from V and 6 bases from J, with 13 bases between. Germline-derived CDR1 and CDR2 are SNHLY and FYNNEI. V gene TRBV2 combines with J gene TRBJ2-3, with D possibly matching TRBD2 (5 bases). The sequencing input was PBMCs. The clonotype comes from a woman aged 18-29 years in good health and CMV-seronegative. The CDR3 loop is CASSDPESGDTQYF. CDR3 nucleotide sequence: TGTGCCAGCAGTGATCCGGAATCGGGGGATACGCAGTATTTT.